One and the same sample provided the 30 T cell receptor beta chains below, sequenced in a study of blood T cell repertoires in COVID-19. Here immunoSEQ multiplex PCR was the method, and the copy in TCRdb shows in-frame clones only, minus some. In the table there are 100,000 or so clones, 81% of which are singletons. The specimen sequenced was peripheral blood. Receptor source: a woman aged 70-85 years with acute or convalescent COVID-19.

This chain connects TRBV5-1 to TRBJ2-5; TRBD2 aligns across 9 bases. The CDR3 is 15 amino acids. Germline V gene data show CDR1 as SGHRS and CDR2 as YFSETQ. The V and J ends lost 0 bases and 7 bases, in that order; junction bases with no gene match: 7. The CDR3 region has the DNA TGCGCCAGCAGCTTGGTACTAGCGGGTCCCGGGACCCAGTACTTC. This gives the protein CASSLVLAGPGTQYF.

The rearrangement links TRBV29-1 to TRBJ2-7, with 9 bases matching TRBD1. CDR1 and CDR2 from the germline V gene are SQVTM and ANQGSEA. The CDR3 totals 16 residues. J gave up 5 bases and V 1 base, and 12 bases lay outside the gene matches. The CDR3 sequence is CSVEGEVRTGANEQYF. DNA of the CDR3: TGCAGCGTTGAAGGGGAGGTCCGGACAGGGGCCAACGAGCAGTACTTC.

V usage is TRBV5-1 and J usage is TRBJ2-1; 13 nucleotides line up with TRBD2. The J segment lost 6 bases and the V segment lost 2 bases, leaving 5 bases of the junction unmatched. Germline V gene data show CDR1 as SGHRS and CDR2 as YFSETQ. The CDR3 loop spans 16 amino acids. Here the CDR3 reads CASSFDRLAGGNEQFF. CDR3 nucleotides: TGCGCCAGCAGCTTTGATAGACTAGCGGGAGGCAATGAGCAGTTCTTC.

The chain joins TRBV25-1 to TRBJ2-7; TRBD2 matches at 13 bases. This CDR3 contains 13 residues. The germline CDR1 and CDR2 sequences are MGHDK and SYGVNS. Germline trimming cut 8 bases from V and 9 bases from J; bases unmatched to any gene: 7. The DNA of the CDR3 is TGTGCCAGCGGACTAGCGGGAGTTGGTGGGCAGTACTTC. Translated: CASGLAGVGGQYF.

In nucleotides, the CDR3 is TGTGCCAGCAGGCGGGGTAGCGGGGGCCCCTCCTACGAGCAGTACTTC. Encoded protein: CASRRGSGGPSYEQYF. This chain joins TRBV3-1 (or the pseudogene TRBV3-2) and TRBJ2-7; 9 nucleotides match TRBD2. The CDR3 is made up of 16 amino acids. The germline V gene has CDR1 LGHDT and CDR2 YNNKEL (reference sequence). The V and J ends lost 6 bases and 0 bases, in that order; junction bases with no gene match: 9.

The rearrangement uses TRBV4-3 and TRBJ2-7; TRBD2 might be the D (6 bases). Trimming removed 0 bases from V and 3 bases from J, with 15 bases in between. The CDR3 contains 16 residues. From germline, CDR1 is LGHNA and CDR2 YSLEER. CDR3 sequence (DNA): TGCGCCAGCAGCCAAGATCTGCGGGGTTTCCTCTACGAGCAGTACTTC. Its translation is CASSQDLRGFLYEQYF.

The chain has TRBV4-2 and TRBJ1-2; 11 nucleotides match TRBD1. The germline gives CDR1 LGHNA, CDR2 YNFKEQ. Trimming at V came to 1 base and at J to 7 bases, leaving 5 bases not matched to a gene. The CDR3 sequence is 15 residues long. The CDR3 nucleotides read TGTGCCAGCAGCCAAGTCGGACAGGGGGCAACTGGCTACACCTTC. Its translation is CASSQVGQGATGYTF.

This sequence joins TRBV19 and TRBJ1-4; possibly TRBD1 for D (6 bases). Germline loops: CDR1 LNHDA, CDR2 SQIVND (reference sequence). Deletions cut 8 bases from V and 5 bases from J, with 15 bases between. CDR3 length: 14 amino acids. The CDR3 sequence: CASGLGQRNEKLFF. CDR3 nucleotides: TGTGCCAGTGGTTTGGGACAACGAAATGAAAAACTGTTTTTT. The full variable domain, in which reference TRBV19 and TRBJ1-4 provide the parts outside the CDR3, is DGGITQSPKYLFRKEGQNVTLSCEQNLNHDAMYWYRQDPGQGLRLIYYSQIVNDFQKGDIAEGYSVSREKKESFPLTVTSAQKNPTAFYLCASGLGQRNEKLFFGSGTQLSVL.

The chain recombines TRBV2 with TRBJ2-3, with D possibly TRBD2 on 6 matching bases. V was shortened by 8 bases and J by 2 bases, with 17 bases between the two germline ends. The CDR3 covers 15 residues. The germline CDR1 and CDR2 sequences are SNHLY and FYNNEI. The CDR3 here is CASSIAAGLTDTQYF. The CDR3 DNA reads TGTGCCAGCTCAATAGCGGCCGGCCTCACAGATACGCAGTATTTT.

The rearrangement links TRBV29-1 to TRBJ1-1, with D tentatively TRBD1 (5 bases). The CDR3 extends over 15 amino acids. Trimming removed 0 bases from V and 3 bases from J, with 14 bases in between. Germline V gives CDR1 SQVTM, CDR2 ANQGSEA. Written as DNA, the CDR3 is TGCAGCGTTGAAGATCGGTGGGGCGTGGACACTGAAGCTTTCTTT. This gives the protein CSVEDRWGVDTEAFF. The full variable domain, completed using reference TRBV29-1 and TRBJ1-1, is SAVISQKPSRDICQRGTSLTIQCQVDSQVTMMFWYRQQPGQSLTLIATANQGSEATYESGFVIDKFPISRPNLTFSTLTVSNMSPEDSSIYLCSVEDRWGVDTEAFFGQGTRLTVV.

This chain uses TRBV7-9 with TRBJ2-1, with 11 nucleotides matching TRBD2. Germline V CDR1 and CDR2: SEHNR, FQNEAQ (reference sequence). The junction had 1 base not matched to a gene; V was cut back by 1 base and J by 8 bases. There are 14 residues in the CDR3. This CDR3 reads CASSLGGLADEQFF. In DNA, the CDR3 is TGTGCCAGCAGCTTAGGGGGACTAGCGGATGAGCAGTTCTTC.

This rearrangement joins TRBV4-1 to TRBJ2-5; 9 bases agree with TRBD1. The J segment lost 4 bases and the V segment lost 1 base, leaving 4 bases of the junction unmatched. This CDR3 spans 15 amino acids. Germline values: CDR1 MGHRA, CDR2 YSYEKL. CDR3 loop: CASSQGDRDGETQYF. CDR3 bases: TGCGCCAGCAGCCAAGGGGACAGGGATGGAGAGACCCAGTACTTC.

This chain uses TRBV9 with TRBJ2-7, with D possibly TRBD2 on 5 matching bases. The germline V gene encodes CDR1 SGDLS and CDR2 YYNGEE. The V end was cut by 0 bases, the J end by 3 bases, with 10 bases between. This CDR3 contains 14 residues. The CDR3 here is CASSVEGASYEQYF. The CDR3 DNA is TGTGCCAGCAGCGTAGAGGGAGCAAGCTACGAGCAGTACTTC.

Only a few counts were recorded for this clone. The chain recombines TRBV28 with TRBJ2-7; the match to TRBD2 covers 12 bases. The junction had 6 bases not matched to a gene; V was cut back by 6 bases and J by 3 bases. The CDR3 runs 15 residues. CDR1 MDHEN and CDR2 SYDVKM come from the germline V gene. CDR3 in DNA: TGTGCCAGCAGGCTGACTAGCGGGAGAAGCTACGAGCAGTACTTC. Its translation is CASRLTSGRSYEQYF. Using reference TRBV28 and TRBJ2-7 for the parts outside the CDR3, the full variable domain is DVKVTQSSRYLVKRTGEKVFLECVQDMDHENMFWYRQDPGLGLRLIYFSYDVKMKEKGDIPEGYSVSREKKERFSLILESASTNQTSMYLCASRLTSGRSYEQYFGPGTRLTVT.

The rearrangement uses TRBV7-2 and TRBJ2-7; no clear D gene. Trimming removed 0 bases at V and 0 bases at J, with 6 bases between. CDR1 is SGHTA, CDR2 FQGNSA, per germline. CDR3 length: 14 amino acids. Written as DNA, the CDR3 is TGTGCCAGCAGCTTAGCCACCAGCTCCTACGAGCAGTACTTC. It codes for CASSLATSSYEQYF.

This chain connects TRBV18 to TRBJ2-1; 7 bases line up with TRBD2. V lost 3 bases to trimming and J lost 6 bases; unmatched junction nucleotides: 8. Germline CDR1 reads KGHSH; CDR2 reads LQKENI. The CDR3 spans 15 residues. CDR3 in DNA: TGTGCCAGCTCACCCGCCTCTAGCGGCCTCAATGAGCAGTTCTTC. It is translated as CASSPASSGLNEQFF.

The chain couples TRBV3-1 (or the pseudogene TRBV3-2) to TRBJ2-3; D is possibly TRBD2 (7 bases). Trimming cost V 5 bases and J 4 bases, with 13 bases left between them. This CDR3 is 14 amino acids long. CDR1 is LGHDT and CDR2 is YNNKEL in the germline V gene (reference sequence). In DNA, the CDR3 is TGTGCCAGCAGCTTGGGGGGGGGCTCAGATACGCAGTATTTT. This gives the protein CASSLGGGSDTQYF.

The V gene is TRBV4-1, the J gene TRBJ1-1, with a weak D call TRBD1 (5 bases). The CDR3 has 13 amino acids. Per germline, CDR1 MGHRA and CDR2 YSYEKL. V was cut by 6 bases and J by 7 bases, with 15 bases left in between. This CDR3 is CASRMGGADEAFF. In DNA form, the CDR3 reads TGCGCCAGCAGGATGGGAGGGGCGGATGAAGCTTTCTTT.

The genes are TRBV30 and TRBJ2-1, with 7 bases fitting TRBD2. The CDR3 has 13 residues. The germline V gene encodes CDR1 GTSNPN and CDR2 SVGIG (reference sequence). V lost 8 bases and J lost 1; bases outside the gene matches: 5. This CDR3 reads CATSGASYNEQFF. For the CDR3, the DNA is TGTGCCACCAGCGGGGCGTCCTACAATGAGCAGTTCTTC.

The chain uses TRBV19 and TRBJ1-3; D is uncertain. V was cut by 4 bases and J by 5 bases, with 12 bases left in between. From germline, CDR1 is LNHDA and CDR2 SQIVND (reference sequence). The CDR3 runs to 14 residues. The CDR3 bases are TGTGCCAGTAGTACGGGGAGAAACAGAAACACCATATATTTT. It encodes CASSTGRNRNTIYF.

The chain joins TRBV15 to TRBJ1-1; 7 bases are shared with TRBD1. The length of the CDR3 is 16 residues. The germline CDR1 and CDR2 sequences are LNHNV and YYDKDF (reference sequence). The V segment lost 0 bases and the J segment 6 bases; nucleotides outside the gene matches: 10. This CDR3 reads CATSRDRYRGGPEAFF. The CDR3 coding sequence is TGTGCCACCAGCAGAGATCGTTACAGGGGAGGCCCTGAAGCTTTCTTT.

This sequence joins TRBV4-3 and TRBJ2-7, with TRBD1 matching over 7 bases. This CDR3 region has 15 residues. Germline CDR1 and CDR2: LGHNA and YSLEER. Trimming removed 2 bases from V and 3 bases from J; junction bases left unmatched: 7. The CDR3 sequence is CASSQLRDSRYEQYF. DNA of the CDR3: TGCGCCAGCAGCCAACTCCGGGACAGCCGCTACGAGCAGTACTTC.

This clone was seen a single time. The chain employs TRBV11-2 and TRBJ2-3; D not resolved. V gave up 5 bases and J gave up 6 bases, with 15 bases separating them. This CDR3 spans 14 amino acids. Germline V lookup: CDR1 SGHAT, CDR2 FQNNGV. The CDR3 nucleotides read TGTGCCAGCAGCCTCCCCCGTGTCCCCGATACGCAGTATTTT. This sequence encodes CASSLPRVPDTQYF.

The chain recombines TRBV7-6 with TRBJ2-3; D possibly corresponds to TRBD2 (5 bases). Germline CDR1 reads SGHVS; CDR2 reads FNYEAQ. Trimming took 0 bases from V and 1 from J, leaving 5 bases between them. This CDR3 contains 14 residues. The CDR3 loop is CASSLAGGTDTQYF. The CDR3 coding sequence is TGTGCCAGCAGCTTAGCGGGAGGCACAGATACGCAGTATTTT.

This rearrangement joins TRBV6-5 to TRBJ2-3, with D tentatively TRBD1 (6 bases). Germline V CDR1 and CDR2: MNHEY, SVGAGI. V lost 0 bases and J 2 bases, leaving 9 bases between the germline ends. CDR3 length: 15 amino acids. CDR3 in DNA: TGTGCCAGCAGTTACTCGTGGACAGACACAGATACGCAGTATTTT. Protein: CASSYSWTDTDTQYF.

The rearrangement joins TRBV19 to TRBJ2-3, with TRBD1 matching over 9 bases. The germline gives CDR1 LNHDA, CDR2 SQIVND (reference sequence). J gave up 0 bases and V 11 bases, and 6 bases lay outside the gene matches. This CDR3 is 14 amino acids long. The CDR3 bases are TGTGCCTCGGGACAGGGAGGGAGCACAGATACGCAGTATTTT. It translates to CASGQGGSTDTQYF.

The chain is built from TRBV6-6 and TRBJ2-3, with D possibly being TRBD1 (6 bases). Deletions cut 7 bases from V and 0 bases from J, with 14 bases between. From germline, CDR1 is MNHNY and CDR2 SVGAGI (reference sequence). The CDR3 runs 15 residues. CDR3 sequence reads: CASIHRTASTDTQYF. The CDR3, as DNA: TGTGCCAGCATTCACCGGACAGCTAGCACAGATACGCAGTATTTT.

This chain joins TRBV4-3 and TRBJ1-1; D possibly corresponds to TRBD1 (6 bases). V was trimmed by 2 bases and J by 1 base, leaving 11 bases between them. From germline, CDR1 is LGHNA and CDR2 YSLEER. CDR3 length: 15 residues. The CDR3 DNA reads as TGCGCCAGCAGCCAACGCCGGGACACGAACACTGAAGCTTTCTTT. It encodes CASSQRRDTNTEAFF.

V gene TRBV9 combines with J gene TRBJ1-1; possible D gene TRBD1, 5 bases. The V end was cut by 7 bases, the J end by 4 bases, with 20 bases between. The germline V gene encodes CDR1 SGDLS and CDR2 YYNGEE. The CDR3 is 15 residues long. Written as DNA, the CDR3 is TGTGCCAGCCGCTTAGGGGTAGGGGCCGGCACTGAAGCTTTCTTT. Its translation is CASRLGVGAGTEAFF.

V gene TRBV7-2 combines with J gene TRBJ1-1, with D unresolved. The CDR3 length is 14 residues. With 5 bases removed from V and 1 base from J, the gap between germline ends came to 11 bases. Germline V gene lookup returns CDR1 SGHTA and CDR2 FQGNSA. The CDR3 DNA sequence: TGTGCCAGCAGCCCGCAGGTTTGGAACACTGAAGCTTTCTTT. Translated: CASSPQVWNTEAFF.